The 28 T cell receptor beta chains listed next were all sequenced from one sample in a study of T cell changes during pregnancy in multiple sclerosis. TCRdb keeps only in-frame clones here, not all; method: immunoSEQ multiplex PCR. Of roughly 45,000 clones in the sample, just under 95% were seen once. The sequencing here drew on CD8+ T cells from peripheral blood mononuclear cells, taken after pregnancy. Receptor source: a female donor with multiple sclerosis, enrolled in a pregnancy study.

This chain joins TRBV4-1 and TRBJ2-3; unclear D gene. Looked up from germline, CDR1 is MGHRA and CDR2 is YSYEKL. The CDR3 has 15 residues. The V and J ends lost 0 bases and 0 bases respectively, with 7 bases between them. The CDR3 loop reads CASSQEITSTDTQYF. CDR3 in DNA: TGCGCCAGCAGCCAAGAAATAACTAGCACAGATACGCAGTATTTT.

The V call is TRBV19, the J call TRBJ2-2; TRBD1 agrees at 10 bases. The CDR3 has 16 amino acids. The germline CDR1 and CDR2 sequences are LNHDA and SQIVND (reference sequence). V shed 7 bases, J shed 7 bases, and the junction held 12 bases outside the gene matches. The CDR3 loop is CASNLFRDRGRGELFF. CDR3 DNA: TGTGCCAGTAATCTTTTTAGAGACAGGGGGCGCGGGGAGCTGTTTTTT.

This clone has just one count. V is TRBV11-2 and J is TRBJ2-1; 10 bases are shared with TRBD1. Germline V gives CDR1 SGHAT, CDR2 FQNNGV. The ends lost 1 base at V and 6 bases at J; junction bases unmatched: 6. The CDR3 is 16 residues long. CDR3 bases: TGTGCCAGCAGCTTAGCGGGGGACAGGGGCTTCAATGAGCAGTTCTTC. Translation: CASSLAGDRGFNEQFF. Variable domain in full (rest from reference TRBV11-2 and TRBJ2-1): EAGVAQSPRYKIIEKRQSVAFWCNPISGHATLYWYQQILGQGPKLLIQFQNNGVVDDSQLPKDRFSAERLKGVDSTLKIQPAKLEDSAVYLCASSLAGDRGFNEQFFGPGTRLTVL.

The rearrangement joins TRBV2 to TRBJ1-3; 9 bases fit TRBD1. Germline values: CDR1 SNHLY, CDR2 FYNNEI. This CDR3 is built from 18 residues. V shed 2 bases and J 2 bases; nucleotides not matched to a gene: 10. This CDR3 reads CASSERFGGTGPGNTIYF. The CDR3 DNA sequence: TGTGCCAGCAGTGAACGGTTCGGGGGGACAGGGCCTGGAAACACCATATATTTT.

The chain combines TRBV28 with TRBJ1-5, with D perhaps matching TRBD1 (5 bases). Trimming shortened V by 2 bases and J by 7 bases, and 12 bases separated the two germline ends. The CDR3 consists of 14 residues. Germline loops: CDR1 MDHEN, CDR2 SYDVKM. CDR3 in amino acids: CASSLGVKGQPQHF. CDR3 sequence (DNA): TGTGCCAGCAGTTTAGGGGTTAAGGGGCAGCCCCAGCATTTT.

There are many counts of this clone. The V and J genes are TRBV7-2 and TRBJ1-1; the D is unclear. The V gene lost 6 bases and the J gene lost 2 bases, with 4 bases spanning the gap. Germline V gene sequence: CDR1 SGHTA, CDR2 FQGNSA. The CDR3 contains 11 residues. The DNA for the CDR3 is TGTGCCAGCAGACATAACACTGAAGCTTTCTTT. This translates into CASRHNTEAFF.

This clone was counted a single time. This chain connects TRBV9 to TRBJ2-1; D may be TRBD2 (6 bases). The V end was cut by 3 bases, the J end by 0 bases, with 10 bases between. The CDR3 runs to 15 residues. CDR1 SGDLS and CDR2 YYNGEE come from the germline V gene. The CDR3 DNA follows: TGTGCCAGCAGCGCGTTGACTAGCTCCTACAATGAGCAGTTCTTC. It encodes CASSALTSSYNEQFF.

The table lists this clone with a count of one. V and J are TRBV6-6 and TRBJ2-7; TRBD1 aligns across 7 bases. The germline V gene has CDR1 MNHNY and CDR2 SVGAGI (reference sequence). This CDR3 has 15 amino acids. Trimming at V came to 2 bases and at J to 2 bases, leaving 6 bases not matched to a gene. The DNA for the CDR3 is TGTGCCAGCAGTTACCTCCGGGACAGTACCTACGAGCAGTACTTC. Amino acid sequence: CASSYLRDSTYEQYF.

J is TRBJ1-4 and V is TRBV6-1, with 8 bases aligning to TRBD1. Germline V lookup: CDR1 MNHNS, CDR2 SASEGT. V lost 6 bases and J lost 6; bases outside the gene matches: 6. The CDR3 consists of 14 residues. The CDR3 is CASRPGTGHEKLFF. The DNA for the CDR3 is TGTGCCAGCAGGCCCGGGACAGGTCATGAAAAACTGTTTTTT.

The chain is built from TRBV2 and TRBJ2-7; maybe TRBD2 (6 bases). The CDR3 has 14 residues. With 7 bases removed from V and 6 bases from J, the gap between germline ends came to 19 bases. Per the germline V gene, CDR1 is SNHLY and CDR2 is FYNNEI. CDR3 DNA sequence: TGTGCCAGCAAACTTTGGGGGGAGCTGTCCGAGCAGTACTTC. This encodes CASKLWGELSEQYF.

V usage is TRBV27 and J usage is TRBJ2-1, with D possibly matching TRBD2 (5 bases). The CDR3 runs to 15 residues. Germline V CDR1 and CDR2: MNHEY, SMNVEV (reference sequence). Trimming pared 1 base from V and 7 bases from J, leaving 14 bases between. The CDR3 spells CASSLLGDRGNEQFF. CDR3 nucleotide sequence: TGTGCCAGCAGTTTATTGGGAGACCGAGGAAATGAGCAGTTCTTC.

The CDR3 region has the DNA TGTGCCAGCAGCCAAGGTCAGGGGGCGGATTCACCCCTCCACTTT. This gives the protein CASSQGQGADSPLHF. The chain uses TRBV4-2 and TRBJ1-6, with 8 positions matching TRBD1. The length of the CDR3 is 15 residues. CDR1 LGHNA and CDR2 YNFKEQ come from the germline V gene. V was pared by 1 base and J by 8 bases, with 4 bases of the junction left unmatched.

This sequence joins TRBV5-4 and TRBJ1-2, with D possibly being TRBD1 (5 bases). CDR3 size: 14 residues. Trimming pared 2 bases from V and 2 bases from J, leaving 10 bases between. Germline assignment: CDR1 SGHNT and CDR2 YYREEE (reference sequence). The CDR3 spells CASSFKQANYGYTF. In DNA form, the CDR3 reads TGTGCCAGCAGCTTCAAACAGGCGAACTATGGCTACACCTTC.

V gene TRBV28 combines with J gene TRBJ1-5, with a possible D match to TRBD1 (6 bases). Germline values: CDR1 MDHEN, CDR2 SYDVKM. This CDR3 is 14 amino acids long. With 3 bases removed from V and 2 bases from J, the gap between germline ends came to 8 bases. The CDR3 region has the DNA TGTGCCAGCAGTTTCGCAGGGGGCAATCAGCCCCAGCATTTT. Translated, it gives CASSFAGGNQPQHF.

The CDR3 loop reads CASSFGGAGELFF. DNA of the CDR3: TGTGCCAGCAGTTTCGGGGGGGCCGGGGAGCTGTTTTTT. The V gene is TRBV27, the J gene TRBJ2-2, with 8 bases aligning to TRBD2. Germline values: CDR1 MNHEY, CDR2 SMNVEV (reference sequence). This CDR3 contains 13 residues. Trimming at V came to 3 bases and at J to 6 bases, leaving 0 bases not matched to a gene.

The rearrangement uses TRBV28 and TRBJ2-5, with 10 nucleotides matching TRBD2. The J call is uncertain, as TRBJ2-7 better fits the DNA end. Germline V gene data show CDR1 as MDHEN and CDR2 as SYDVKM. This CDR3 comprises 15 residues. CDR3 DNA: TGTGCCAGCAGTCCACTGACTAGCGGGTCCTACGAGCAGTACTTC. Its translation: CASSPLTSGSYEQYF.

The V and J genes are TRBV5-1 and TRBJ1-1; TRBD1 agrees at 7 bases. Looked up from germline, CDR1 is SGHRS and CDR2 is YFSETQ. Trimming took 4 bases from V and 5 from J; bases not matched to a gene: 8. CDR3 length: 14 amino acids. The CDR3 loop reads CASSPTGRKTEAFF. CDR3 nucleotides: TGCGCCAGCAGCCCGACAGGGAGGAAGACTGAAGCTTTCTTT. Supplemented by reference TRBV5-1 and TRBJ1-1, the full variable domain reads KAGVTQTPRYLIKTRGQQVTLSCSPISGHRSVSWYQQTPGQGLQFLFEYFSETQRNKGNFPGRFSGRQFSNSRSEMNVSTLELGDSALYLCASSPTGRKTEAFFGQGTRLTVV.

This chain uses TRBV16 with TRBJ2-5; 9 bases map to TRBD2. Per germline, CDR1 KGHSY and CDR2 FQNENV. Trimming at V came to 2 bases and at J to 3 bases, leaving 4 bases not matched to a gene. The CDR3 is made up of 15 amino acids. The CDR3 reads CASSQRASGEETQYF. CDR3 DNA: TGTGCCAGCAGCCAAAGGGCTAGCGGGGAAGAGACCCAGTACTTC.

Here the CDR3 DNA reads TGTGCCAGCAGCCAAGAGCGGGAGCCTTCCTACGAGCAGTACTTC. Its translation: CASSQEREPSYEQYF. The V call is TRBV4-2, the J call TRBJ2-5, with 7 bases fitting TRBD2. The J call may be incorrect, as the DNA end agrees better with TRBJ2-7. There are 15 residues in the CDR3. Per the germline V gene, CDR1 is LGHNA and CDR2 is YNFKEQ.

This clone was detected ten times or more. Germline and junction disagree at one end, which may indicate a read error. The rearrangement joins TRBV5-4 to TRBJ1-2; tentatively, D is TRBD1 (5 bases). Germline loops: CDR1 SGHNT, CDR2 YYREEE (reference sequence). CDR3 size: 14 residues. The CDR3 here is CASSLGGTSGGYTF. The CDR3 bases are TGTGCCAGCAGTTTGGGCGGGACCTCGGGTGGCTACACCTTC.

The V and J genes are TRBV7-8 and TRBJ1-1; TRBD1 matches at 9 bases. After removal of 5 bases from V and 8 bases from J, the junction contained 6 bases not matched to a gene. The CDR3 is 13 amino acids. In germline, CDR1 is SGHVS, CDR2 FQNEAQ. CDR3 region: CASSLTGGREAFF. CDR3 coding DNA: TGTGCCAGCAGCCTAACAGGGGGCCGCGAAGCTTTCTTT.

In this sample, this clone turned up once. The chain recombines TRBV4-3 with TRBJ2-1, with 9 bases matching TRBD2. CDR1 and CDR2 from the germline V gene are LGHNA and YSLEER. Germline trimming cut 4 bases from V and 6 bases from J; bases unmatched to any gene: 7. CDR3 length: 15 amino acids. The CDR3 loop is CASSPRGSGSNEQFF. The CDR3 DNA sequence: TGCGCCAGCAGCCCCCGTGGTAGCGGGAGCAATGAGCAGTTCTTC.

This clone was seen a single time. The chain couples TRBV7-8 to TRBJ2-2; tentatively, D is TRBD1 (6 bases). Per germline, CDR1 SGHVS and CDR2 FQNEAQ. V was clipped by 4 bases and J by 3 bases, with 12 bases between them. The CDR3 has 15 residues. CDR3 nucleotide sequence: TGTGCCAGCAGCTACCGGGACAAGGACACCGGGGAGCTGTTTTTT. Translation: CASSYRDKDTGELFF.

The DNA for the CDR3 is TGTGCCACCAGCGGCATACCCCTTCAAACAGGATCTGGGGCCAACGTCCTGACTTTC. Its translation: CATSGIPLQTGSGANVLTF. This rearrangement joins TRBV15 to TRBJ2-6, with D possibly being TRBD1 (5 bases). The V end was cut by 5 bases, the J end by 1 base, with 21 bases between. From germline, CDR1 is LNHNV and CDR2 YYDKDF (reference sequence). This CDR3 comprises 19 residues.

The genes are TRBV4-1 and TRBJ2-7; 7 bases match TRBD1. The trim removed 2 bases at V and 4 bases at J, leaving 14 bases unmatched. The CDR3 is 17 amino acids. Germline assignment: CDR1 MGHRA and CDR2 YSYEKL. This CDR3 is CASSQQGVGDSWYEQYF. In nucleotides, the CDR3 is TGCGCCAGCAGCCAACAAGGTGTGGGGGACAGCTGGTACGAGCAGTACTTC.

This chain connects TRBV7-3 to TRBJ2-5; D may be TRBD1 (6 bases). The CDR3 totals 15 residues. CDR1 is SGHTA, CDR2 FQGTGA, per germline. Deletions cut 1 base from V and 5 bases from J, with 14 bases between. CDR3 nucleotide sequence: TGTGCCAGCAGCTTAATAGGGGGAAAGGAGGAGACCCAGTACTTC. This translates into CASSLIGGKEETQYF.

The chain is built from TRBV9 and TRBJ2-6, with D uncertain. The germline V and J ends were trimmed by 4 bases and 0 bases, with 11 bases remaining between them. There are 16 residues in the CDR3. The germline gives CDR1 SGDLS, CDR2 YYNGEE. The CDR3 nucleotides are TGTGCCAGCAGCTCATTACTCCCCTCTGGGGCCAACGTCCTGACTTTC. Residues: CASSSLLPSGANVLTF.

V usage is TRBV7-9 and J usage is TRBJ2-1, with 10 bases matching TRBD2. The CDR3 has 16 amino acids. V lost 4 bases, J lost 4 bases, and 7 bases stayed unmatched. CDR1 is SEHNR and CDR2 is FQNEAQ in the germline V gene (reference sequence). CDR3 nucleotide sequence: TGTGCCAGCAGCTCATCAAGCGGGGGGGCTTACAATGAGCAGTTCTTC. Translated: CASSSSSGGAYNEQFF.